The rows below give T cell receptor beta chains drawn from one sample of a study of somatic mutations in cytotoxic T cells in rheumatoid arthritis. Clones were read by immunoSEQ multiplex PCR, and TCRdb kept only the in-frame ones, dropping some. There are about 30,000 clones in the sample; about 81% occur only once, and around 8.2% lies in the top ten. Material: CD8+ T cells sorted from blood. The receptors originated from an adult with rheumatoid arthritis. Each CDR3 is given with its conserved first and last residue. Each record gives: D gene, V gene, clone size, J gene, CDR3 protein, CDR3 DNA. D genes are given only for firm matches. The size of a clone is reported for some rows only, either as once, few or many, or as a class for expanded clones.

d_gene: .
v_gene: TRBV7-9
abundance: .
j_gene: TRBJ2-7
CDR3aa: CASSLFDTRHRVYEQYF
CDR3nt: TGTGCCAGCAGCTTATTCGATACCAGGCACAGAGTCTACGAGCAGTACTTC

d_gene: .
v_gene: TRBV27
abundance: .
j_gene: TRBJ2-7
CDR3aa: CASRPWESSYEQYF
CDR3nt: TGTGCCAGCAGACCCTGGGAGAGCTCCTACGAGCAGTACTTC

d_gene: .
v_gene: TRBV4-1
abundance: .
j_gene: TRBJ2-7
CDR3aa: CASSPGPSSYEQYF
CDR3nt: TGCGCCAGCAGCCCCGGACCTAGCTCCTACGAGCAGTACTTC

d_gene: TRBD2
v_gene: TRBV9
abundance: .
j_gene: TRBJ2-1
CDR3aa: CASSLKREPSYNEQFF
CDR3nt: TGTGCCAGCAGCCTAAAGCGGGAGCCCTCCTACAATGAGCAGTTCTTC

d_gene: TRBD1
v_gene: TRBV27
abundance: .
j_gene: TRBJ1-1
CDR3aa: CASSGVQGTKFTEAFF
CDR3nt: TGTGCCAGCAGTGGGGTACAGGGGACTAAATTCACTGAAGCTTTCTTT

d_gene: .
v_gene: TRBV10-3
abundance: once
j_gene: TRBJ2-5
CDR3aa: CAISESLSRREVPRGQETQYF
CDR3nt: TGTGCCATCAGTGAGTCCTTATCTCGCAGGGAAGTTCCCAGAGGACAAGAGACCCAGTACTTC

d_gene: TRBD1
v_gene: TRBV13
abundance: .
j_gene: TRBJ1-2
CDR3aa: CASSTLDRPYGYTF
CDR3nt: TGTGCCAGCAGCACCCTGGACAGGCCCTATGGCTACACCTTC

d_gene: .
v_gene: TRBV27
abundance: .
j_gene: TRBJ2-2
CDR3aa: CASSLWSTGELFF
CDR3nt: TGTGCCAGCAGTTTATGGTCGACCGGGGAGCTGTTTTTT

d_gene: .
v_gene: TRBV11-2
abundance: .
j_gene: TRBJ2-1
CDR3aa: CASSLGGGEEQFF
CDR3nt: TGTGCCAGCAGCTTAGGGGGCGGGGAGGAGCAGTTCTTC

d_gene: .
v_gene: TRBV29-1
abundance: .
j_gene: TRBJ2-1
CDR3aa: CSVELRDIEQFF
CDR3nt: TGCAGCGTTGAGCTCCGGGACATTGAGCAGTTCTTC

d_gene: .
v_gene: TRBV19
abundance: .
j_gene: TRBJ1-2
CDR3aa: CASYPGGYDGYTF
CDR3nt: TGTGCCAGTTATCCGGGGGGCTATGATGGCTACACCTTC